These 7 T cell receptor beta chains were all obtained from the same sample, sequenced in a study of a mutant IDH1 vaccine in newly diagnosed glioma. The method was immunoSEQ multiplex PCR; TCRdb's version includes in-frame clones alone and lacks a portion of them. In the table there are tens of thousands of clones, around 76% of which are singletons. These receptors lack a known antigen. Time point here: week 23, last vaccination. In the vaccine, a single dose held 300 ug of the mutant IDH1 20-mer peptide, along with topical imiquimod. Material: PBMCs, obtained from a glioma patient whose treatment included an IDH1 peptide vaccine. The receptors derive from a man aged 50 to 60 with glioma.

The chain couples TRBV27 to TRBJ2-7; 10 bases map to TRBD1. This CDR3 has 14 amino acids. In germline, CDR1 is MNHEY, CDR2 SMNVEV (reference sequence). V lost 5 bases, J lost 3 bases, and 4 bases stayed unmatched. CDR3 DNA: TGTGCCAGCAGTCGGGACAGGGGTATCTACGAGCAGTACTTC. This encodes CASSRDRGIYEQYF.

The rearrangement joins TRBV4-1 to TRBJ2-1; tentative D call: TRBD1 (5 bases). V was cut by 1 base and J by 5 bases, with 12 bases left in between. Per the germline V gene, CDR1 is MGHRA and CDR2 is YSYEKL. The CDR3 sequence is 15 residues long. Here the CDR3 reads CASSQGQGQNNEQFF. The CDR3 DNA follows: TGCGCCAGCAGCCAAGGTCAGGGCCAGAACAATGAGCAGTTCTTC.

V and J are TRBV6-5 and TRBJ1-2; 7 positions match TRBD1. Germline CDR1 reads MNHEY; CDR2 reads SVGAGI. This CDR3 contains 12 residues. Trimming cost V 6 bases and J 8 bases; bases outside gene matches: 6. This CDR3 reads CASRTGIGGYTF. Written as DNA, the CDR3 is TGTGCCAGCAGGACAGGGATCGGGGGCTACACCTTC.

The genes are TRBV30 and TRBJ1-1, with D uncertain. Germline V gene lookup returns CDR1 GTSNPN and CDR2 SVGIG (reference sequence). This CDR3 is 14 amino acids long. V was trimmed by 2 bases and J by 0 bases, leaving 10 bases between them. The CDR3 DNA follows: TGTGCCTGGAGTAAAGGAGCCCTGAACACTGAAGCTTTCTTT. Its protein is CAWSKGALNTEAFF.

The V call is TRBV5-1, the J call TRBJ2-5; D is possibly TRBD1 (5 bases). The CDR3 spans 16 residues. V gave up 0 bases and J gave up 4 bases, with 16 bases separating them. Germline CDR1 and CDR2: SGHRS and YFSETQ. The CDR3 region has the DNA TGCGCCAGCAGCTTGGAGGGCAGCTCCAGGGTAGAGACCCAGTACTTC. Translating gives CASSLEGSSRVETQYF.

The V call is TRBV4-3, the J call TRBJ2-1; D assignment may be TRBD1 or TRBD2 (5 bases each). CDR1 and CDR2 (germline): LGHNA, YSLEER. The CDR3 loop spans 16 amino acids. Trimming cost V 1 base and J 0 bases, with 10 bases left between them. The CDR3 DNA is TGCGCCAGCAGCCAAGGACCAGGGAGCTCCTACAATGAGCAGTTCTTC. Translating gives CASSQGPGSSYNEQFF.

The rearrangement links TRBV5-4 to TRBJ2-7, with 7 bases matching TRBD1. Germline CDR1 is SGHNT and CDR2 is YYREEE (reference sequence). V was pared by 9 bases and J by 3 bases, with 15 bases of the junction left unmatched. The CDR3 covers 15 residues. CDR3 sequence (DNA): TGTGCCACCACCGATTCGGGACAGTTCTTCTACGAGCAGTACTTC. Translated: CATTDSGQFFYEQYF.